Below, 22 T cell receptor beta chains from the same sample are listed, as sequenced in a study of beta chain features in type 1 diabetes. The authors reverse transcribed all of the isolated RNA, so sequencing captured expressed TCRB transcripts. Sequencing was performed with immunoSEQ multiplex PCR; in TCRdb, only in-frame clones are kept and a portion is missing. The sample contains fewer than 650,000 clones, about 14% of which appear only once. Sequenced material: naive CD4+ T cells from blood. All receptors derive from a young man in good health.

V is TRBV5-1 and J is TRBJ2-7; the D gene could be TRBD1 or TRBD2 (5 bases each). This CDR3 spans 14 amino acids. Trimming took off 4 bases at V and 2 bases at J, with 13 bases between the two ends. CDR1 and CDR2 from the germline V gene are SGHRS and YFSETQ. The CDR3 region has the DNA TGCGCCAGCAGCCCCGGGACGGAGACCTACGAGCAGTACTTC. Encoded protein: CASSPGTETYEQYF.

This chain links TRBV30 with TRBJ2-3, with D perhaps TRBD1 (5 bases). Trimming left V 0 bases short and J 1 base short, with 14 bases between. The CDR3 runs 16 residues. Per the germline V gene, CDR1 is GTSNPN and CDR2 is SVGIG (reference sequence). The CDR3 nucleotides are TGTGCCTGGAGTGTTCTAGGGGTCCCGGGCACAGATACGCAGTATTTT. The encoded protein is CAWSVLGVPGTDTQYF.

This CDR3 reads CASSQDRAGLMNTEAFF. The CDR3 DNA reads TGCGCCAGCAGCCAAGATCGGGCAGGGCTGATGAACACTGAAGCTTTCTTT. V is TRBV4-1 and J is TRBJ1-1, with TRBD1 as a possible D gene (5 bases). Between the trimmed V and J ends, which lost 0 bases and 0 bases, there was a span of 14 bases. CDR1 and CDR2 from the germline V gene are MGHRA and YSYEKL. The CDR3 sequence is 17 residues long.

This clone was picked up a small number of times. The CDR3 DNA sequence: TGTGCCAGCACCGTAGCGGGAGCTGGGGCCAACGTCCTGACTTTC. Translated: CASTVAGAGANVLTF. This chain connects TRBV7-9 to TRBJ2-6, with TRBD2 matching over 9 bases. There are 15 residues in the CDR3. V was pared by 7 bases and J by 2 bases, with 3 bases of the junction left unmatched. Germline V lookup: CDR1 SEHNR, CDR2 FQNEAQ (reference sequence).

This clone was seen a handful of times. CDR3 residues: CASSKGQATYEQYF. The DNA of the CDR3 is TGTGCCAGTAGTAAGGGACAGGCCACCTACGAGCAGTACTTC. The chain recombines TRBV19 with TRBJ2-7; TRBD1 matches 8 bases. CDR3 length: 14 amino acids. V gave up 4 bases and J gave up 2 bases; unmatched junction bases: 4. The germline V gene has CDR1 LNHDA and CDR2 SQIVND (reference sequence).

This clone has more than one count but fewer than ten. The CDR3 here is CASSPLAGYQETQYF. In nucleotides, the CDR3 is TGTGCCAGCAGCCCCCTAGCGGGGTACCAAGAGACCCAGTACTTC. The genes are TRBV14 and TRBJ2-5; TRBD2 matches at 9 bases. There are 15 residues in the CDR3. The J segment lost 0 bases and the V segment lost 4 bases, leaving 3 bases of the junction unmatched. From germline, CDR1 is SGHDN and CDR2 FVKESK. The complete variable domain, with remaining parts taken from reference TRBV14 and TRBJ2-5, reads EAGVTQFPSHSVIEKGQTVTLRCDPISGHDNLYWYRRVMGKEIKFLLHFVKESKQDESGMPNNRFLAERTGGTYSTLKVQPAELEDSGVYFCASSPLAGYQETQYFGPGTRLLVL.

This clone was recorded a few times. The V and J genes are TRBV29-1 and TRBJ2-3; 7 bases are a match to TRBD1. The CDR3 has 12 residues. Germline CDR1 is SQVTM and CDR2 is ANQGSEA. Trimming took 7 bases from V and 5 from J; bases not matched to a gene: 6. CDR3 coding DNA: TGCAGCGGTGACAGGGTCCTAGATACGCAGTATTTT. Its translation is CSGDRVLDTQYF.

The chain couples TRBV13 to TRBJ1-1, with 10 bases aligning to TRBD1. V dropped 5 bases and J dropped 6; count of bases not matched to a gene: 6. The germline gives CDR1 PRHDT, CDR2 FYEKMQ (reference sequence). This CDR3 is 14 amino acids long. As DNA, the CDR3 is TGTGCCAGCAGCGGAACGACAGGGGGCCCTGAAGCTTTCTTT. Encoded protein: CASSGTTGGPEAFF. The full variable domain, its missing parts supplied by reference TRBV13 and TRBJ1-1, is AAGVIQSPRHLIKEKRETATLKCYPIPRHDTVYWYQQGPGQDPQFLISFYEKMQSDKGSIPDRFSAQQFSDYHSELNMSSLELGDSALYFCASSGTTGGPEAFFGQGTRLTVV.

The rearrangement joins TRBV27 to TRBJ2-5; the D gene is possibly TRBD2 (6 bases). Deletions cut 7 bases from V and 2 bases from J, with 14 bases between. Germline V gives CDR1 MNHEY, CDR2 SMNVEV (reference sequence). The length of the CDR3 is 14 residues. The CDR3 sequence is CASTAWGEQETQYF. In DNA form, the CDR3 reads TGTGCCAGCACCGCGTGGGGGGAACAAGAGACCCAGTACTTC.

The chain links TRBV9 to TRBJ2-7; D perhaps matches TRBD1 (6 bases). Per the germline V gene, CDR1 is SGDLS and CDR2 is YYNGEE. Trimming left V 4 bases short and J 6 bases short, with 17 bases between. This CDR3 spans 14 amino acids. CDR3 nucleotides: TGTGCCAGCAGCCTCCCCGCCAGGGGCGGCGAGCAGTACTTC. This encodes CASSLPARGGEQYF.

This clone was found a few times. This chain joins TRBV28 and TRBJ2-5; 11 positions agree with TRBD1. This CDR3 is built from 15 residues. The V and J ends lost 5 bases and 2 bases, in that order; junction bases with no gene match: 4. Germline CDR1 is MDHEN and CDR2 is SYDVKM. CDR3 DNA: TGTGCCAGCAGTGCCCGGGACAGGGGGCAAGAGACCCAGTACTTC. It encodes CASSARDRGQETQYF.

V is TRBV7-9 and J is TRBJ1-2, with D unresolved. The CDR3 spans 11 residues. CDR1 and CDR2 (germline): SEHNR, FQNEAQ (reference sequence). The V gene lost 5 bases and the J gene lost 6 bases, with 7 bases spanning the gap. CDR3 DNA: TGTGCCAGCAGCCCCGGGGATGGCTACACCTTC. Protein: CASSPGDGYTF.

CDR3 nucleotide sequence: TGTGCCAGCAGCTATTCGGCGTCGAGCACAGATACGCAGTATTTT. Translating gives CASSYSASSTDTQYF. The chain recombines TRBV7-2 with TRBJ2-3, with no clear D. There are 15 residues in the CDR3. Germline V gene sequence: CDR1 SGHTA, CDR2 FQGNSA. V dropped 4 bases and J dropped 0 bases, with 11 bases sitting between them. The full variable domain, its missing parts supplied by reference TRBV7-2 and TRBJ2-3, is GAGVSQSPSNKVTEKGKDVELRCDPISGHTALYWYRQSLGQGLEFLIYFQGNSAPDKSGLPSDRFSAERTGGSVSTLTIQRTQQEDSAVYLCASSYSASSTDTQYFGPGTRLTVL.

J is TRBJ2-5 and V is TRBV5-1; 11 nucleotides match TRBD2. CDR3 length: 16 residues. V dropped 3 bases and J dropped 5; count of bases not matched to a gene: 9. Germline values: CDR1 SGHRS, CDR2 YFSETQ. The CDR3 DNA sequence: TGCGCCAGCAGCTACGGGACTAGCGGTGCCGGGGAGACCCAGTACTTC. This translates into CASSYGTSGAGETQYF.

The V gene is TRBV5-4, the J gene TRBJ2-5, with D possibly matching TRBD2 (6 bases). The CDR3 runs 15 residues. CDR1 is SGHNT, CDR2 YYREEE, per germline (reference sequence). Trimming took 3 bases from V and 3 from J, leaving 15 bases between them. The CDR3 here is CASSWAGGEKETQYF. The CDR3 DNA reads as TGTGCCAGCAGCTGGGCCGGGGGAGAAAAAGAGACCCAGTACTTC. Drawing the rest from reference TRBV5-4 and TRBJ2-5, the complete variable domain is ETGVTQSPTHLIKTRGQQVTLRCSSQSGHNTVSWYQQALGQGPQFIFQYYREEENGRGNFPPRFSGLQFPNYSSELNVNALELDDSALYLCASSWAGGEKETQYFGPGTRLLVL.

This clone was recorded a few times. The gene calls are TRBV7-6 and TRBJ2-7; D possibly uses TRBD1 or TRBD2 (5 bases each). The germline CDR1 and CDR2 sequences are SGHVS and FNYEAQ. CDR3 length: 14 residues. V lost 5 bases, J lost 3 bases, and 14 bases lay in between. CDR3 nucleotides: TGTGCCAGCAGCCTGGGACCTACCAGCTACGAGCAGTACTTC. This codes for CASSLGPTSYEQYF.

This clone has a handful of counts. The CDR3 is CASSPQTGEGYNEQFF. The CDR3 nucleotides read TGTGCCAGCAGCCCCCAGACAGGGGAGGGGTACAATGAGCAGTTCTTC. The chain carries TRBV4-2 and TRBJ2-1, with D perhaps TRBD1 (8 bases). Trimming pared 4 bases from V and 4 bases from J, leaving 17 bases between. This CDR3 contains 16 residues. Germline V gene sequence: CDR1 LGHNA, CDR2 YNFKEQ.

This clone appeared a few times. The rearrangement uses TRBV5-1 and TRBJ2-1, with no clear D. Germline CDR1 is SGHRS and CDR2 is YFSETQ. Trimming removed 3 bases from V and 4 bases from J, with 8 bases in between. The CDR3 has 13 residues. CDR3 in DNA: TGCGCCAGCAGCTCGGTCGTATACAATGAGCAGTTCTTC. Amino acid sequence: CASSSVVYNEQFF.

This clone occurred a few times. This chain connects TRBV5-4 to TRBJ2-7, with D perhaps TRBD1 or TRBD2 (5 bases each). Germline V gene lookup returns CDR1 SGHNT and CDR2 YYREEE (reference sequence). This CDR3 spans 16 amino acids. Trimming left V 4 bases short and J 1 base short, with 18 bases between. The CDR3 protein is CASSKGTAAVSYEQYF. DNA of the CDR3: TGTGCCAGCAGCAAAGGGACCGCCGCCGTATCCTACGAGCAGTACTTC.

The V gene is TRBV18, the J gene TRBJ2-1, with a possible D match to TRBD2 (6 bases). V lost 3 bases and J lost 4, with 13 bases in between. The CDR3 is 15 residues long. Germline V gene data show CDR1 as KGHSH and CDR2 as LQKENI. The CDR3 bases are TGTGCCAGCTCACCGGGACTGGTGGGGTACAATGAGCAGTTCTTC. It codes for CASSPGLVGYNEQFF.

This chain uses TRBV5-4 with TRBJ1-1; 8 bases match TRBD1. V was pared by 4 bases and J by 4 bases, with 6 bases of the junction left unmatched. Germline V gene data show CDR1 as SGHNT and CDR2 as YYREEE (reference sequence). This CDR3 region has 14 residues. The CDR3: CASSGQGLGTEAFF. Written as DNA, the CDR3 is TGTGCCAGCAGCGGACAGGGCTTAGGCACTGAAGCTTTCTTT.

This clone has just a few counts. The CDR3 sequence is CASSYSTGGRYEQYF. CDR3 sequence (DNA): TGTGCCAGCAGTTACTCGACGGGGGGCAGGTACGAGCAGTACTTC. V usage is TRBV6-6 and J usage is TRBJ2-7; maybe TRBD2 (7 bases). Trimming stripped 0 bases from V and 4 bases from J, with 13 bases between. Germline CDR1 MNHNY, CDR2 SVGAGI (reference sequence). The CDR3 is 15 residues long.